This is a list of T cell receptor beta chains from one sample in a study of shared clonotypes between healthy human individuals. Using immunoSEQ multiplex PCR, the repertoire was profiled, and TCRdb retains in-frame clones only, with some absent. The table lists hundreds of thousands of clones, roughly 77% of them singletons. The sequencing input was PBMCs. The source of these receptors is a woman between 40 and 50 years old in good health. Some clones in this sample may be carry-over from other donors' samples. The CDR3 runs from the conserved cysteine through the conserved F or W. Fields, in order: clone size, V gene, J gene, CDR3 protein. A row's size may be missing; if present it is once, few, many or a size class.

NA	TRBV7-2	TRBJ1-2	CASSETGIGGYTF
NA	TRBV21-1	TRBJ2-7	CASSSGGGRGQYF
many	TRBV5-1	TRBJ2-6	CASSPEGAGGDLIRVSSGANVLTF
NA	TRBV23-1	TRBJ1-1	CASSQKGDREGTEAFF
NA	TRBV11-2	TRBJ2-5	CASSSPTLETQYF
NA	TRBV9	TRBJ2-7	CASSVAGASYEQYF
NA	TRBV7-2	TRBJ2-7	CASSPWAPRGQKQYF
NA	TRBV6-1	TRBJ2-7	CASSGDGQREQYF
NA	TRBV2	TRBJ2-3	CASSPRLASTDTQYF
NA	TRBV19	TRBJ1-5	CASSISGISNQPQHF
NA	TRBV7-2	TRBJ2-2	CASSFGGVTTGELFF
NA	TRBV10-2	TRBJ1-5	CASSERRGQPQHF
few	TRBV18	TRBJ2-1	CASSPGQGGREQFF
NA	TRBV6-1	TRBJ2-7	CASAWEGGSYEQYF
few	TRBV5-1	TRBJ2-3	CASSEEVAGDLGTDTQYF
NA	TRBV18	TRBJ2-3	CASSPPEGGTQYF
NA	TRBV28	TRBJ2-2	CASSLMRIRYTGELFF
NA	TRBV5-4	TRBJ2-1	CASSLEGPGQFF
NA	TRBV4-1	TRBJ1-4	CASSRGPQNEKLFF
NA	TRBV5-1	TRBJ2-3	CASSLGLAGDTQYF
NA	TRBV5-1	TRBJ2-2	CASSFQGNTGELFF
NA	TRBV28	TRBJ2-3	CASSSRVDTQYF
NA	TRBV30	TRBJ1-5	CAWAEGSNQPQHF
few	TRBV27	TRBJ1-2	CASRYSGNNYGYTF
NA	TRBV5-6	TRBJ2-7	CASSSVLAGKPHEQYF
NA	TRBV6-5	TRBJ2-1	CASSFDRRSSYNEQFF
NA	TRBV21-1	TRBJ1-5	CASSNFGRVDSNQPQHF
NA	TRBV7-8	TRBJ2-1	CASSLLASGRSYNEQFF
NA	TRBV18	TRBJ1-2	CASSPVSDPNYGYTF
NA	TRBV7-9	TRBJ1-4	CASSLGFGGINEKLFF